The 5 T cell receptor beta chains below were found in one sample sequenced in a study of shared clonotypes between healthy human individuals. Here immunoSEQ multiplex PCR was the method, and the copy in TCRdb shows in-frame clones only, minus some. The sample has under 1,100,000 clones, roughly 80% seen once. The sample consisted of memory CD4+ T cells sorted from blood. Subset described: CD45RA-negative fraction. Source of these receptors: a man in his late teens or twenties in good health.

V and J are TRBV19 and TRBJ2-7; no clear D. Germline lookup yields CDR1 LNHDA and CDR2 SQIVND (reference sequence). This CDR3 is 13 amino acids long. V shed 4 bases and J shed 4 bases, with 11 bases lying between them. CDR3 nucleotide sequence: TGTGCCAGTAGTAGCTGGAATAGTTACGAGCAGTACTTC. Amino acids: CASSSWNSYEQYF. The whole variable domain, remainder taken from reference TRBV19 and TRBJ2-7, is DGGITQSPKYLFRKEGQNVTLSCEQNLNHDAMYWYRQDPGQGLRLIYYSQIVNDFQKGDIAEGYSVSREKKESFPLTVTSAQKNPTAFYLCASSSWNSYEQYFGPGTRLTVT.

Notes on this clone: Other DNA sequences in this specimen translate into the identical CDR3. CDR3 sequence (DNA): TGTGCCAGCAGTCCCTGGGGGGGCACAGATACGCAGTATTTT. Translating gives CASSPWGGTDTQYF. The V gene is TRBV27, the J gene TRBJ2-3, with a weak D call TRBD2 (6 bases). Trimming took 5 bases from V and 1 from J, leaving 10 bases between them. The CDR3 has 14 amino acids. Germline V gene data show CDR1 as MNHEY and CDR2 as SMNVEV (reference sequence).

This sequence joins TRBV15 and TRBJ2-2; D uncertain. Trimming removed 5 bases at V and 8 bases at J, with 12 bases between. The CDR3 covers 13 residues. Germline lookup yields CDR1 LNHNV and CDR2 YYDKDF (reference sequence). CDR3 region: CATSPVRKGELFF. The CDR3, as DNA: TGTGCCACCAGCCCCGTCAGGAAGGGGGAGCTGTTTTTT. The full variable domain, in which reference TRBV15 and TRBJ2-2 provide the parts outside the CDR3, is DAMVIQNPRYQVTQFGKPVTLSCSQTLNHNVMYWYQQKSSQAPKLLFHYYDKDFNNEADTPDNFQSRRPNTSFCFLDIRSPGLGDTAMYLCATSPVRKGELFFGEGSRLTVL.

This clone was recorded a few times. V gene TRBV5-4 combines with J gene TRBJ2-5; TRBD1 might be the D (6 bases). Germline assignment: CDR1 SGHNT and CDR2 YYREEE (reference sequence). V lost 2 bases and J lost 0, with 8 bases in between. The CDR3 spans 14 residues. The CDR3 DNA reads TGTGCCAGCAGCTTTGACAGGTACCAAGAGACCCAGTACTTC. Its protein is CASSFDRYQETQYF.

The gene calls are TRBV29-1 and TRBJ1-2, with TRBD1 as a possible D gene (5 bases). Germline V gene data show CDR1 as SQVTM and CDR2 as ANQGSEA. The CDR3 has 17 residues. V lost 2 bases, J lost 4 bases, and 23 bases lay in between. The CDR3 sequence: CSVEMWQGNPLGYGYTF. CDR3 DNA: TGCAGCGTTGAAATGTGGCAGGGAAACCCCCTTGGCTATGGCTACACCTTC.